One and the same sample provided the 15 T cell receptor beta chains below, sequenced in a study of a mutant IDH1 vaccine in newly diagnosed glioma. Time point specified: week 47, end of study. All doses held 300 ug of mutant IDH1 20-mer peptide, with topical imiquimod. This table comes from immunoSEQ multiplex PCR, and its TCRdb copy is limited to in-frame clones, with some not included. The sample carries about 50,000 clones, less than 80% recorded once. Their antigen targets remain unknown. This specimen consisted of PBMCs, obtained from a glioma patient whose treatment included an IDH1 peptide vaccine. These receptors originate from a man aged 50-60 years with glioma.

The chain recombines TRBV7-9 with TRBJ1-4; D unclear. V lost 6 bases and J 1 base, leaving 12 bases between the germline ends. Germline CDR1 reads SEHNR; CDR2 reads FQNEAQ (reference sequence). The CDR3 contains 15 residues. CDR3 DNA sequence: TGTGCCAGCAGTTCGACCGGTGGAACTAATGAAAAACTGTTTTTT. Its translation: CASSSTGGTNEKLFF.

The genes are TRBV2 and TRBJ1-5; D remains ambiguous. The CDR3 is 11 residues long. Germline V gene lookup returns CDR1 SNHLY and CDR2 FYNNEI. The V end lost 4 bases, the J end lost 7 bases, and 5 bases lay between the germline ends. In nucleotides, the CDR3 is TGTGCCAGCAGTGCGGGCCAGCCCCAGCATTTT. This encodes CASSAGQPQHF.

This clone was picked up one time. V gene TRBV29-1 combines with J gene TRBJ1-2, with no clear D. There are 11 residues in the CDR3. CDR1 SQVTM and CDR2 ANQGSEA come from the germline V gene. V was shortened by 5 bases and J by 5 bases, with 9 bases between the two germline ends. The CDR3 region has the DNA TGCAGCGTTAAGGAGCTTTATGGCTACACCTTC. It yields the protein CSVKELYGYTF.

This clone has just a few counts. The chain couples TRBV29-1 to TRBJ1-1, with D perhaps matching TRBD1 (6 bases). Looked up from germline, CDR1 is SQVTM and CDR2 is ANQGSEA. This CDR3 region has 13 residues. The ends were cut back, 4 bases at V and 7 bases at J, with 16 bases in the middle. This CDR3 is CSVGTAEQGEAFF. For the CDR3, the DNA is TGCAGCGTTGGGACAGCAGAACAGGGTGAAGCTTTCTTT. Together with reference TRBV29-1 and TRBJ1-1, the CDR3 gives the full variable domain: SAVISQKPSRDICQRGTSLTIQCQVDSQVTMMFWYRQQPGQSLTLIATANQGSEATYESGFVIDKFPISRPNLTFSTLTVSNMSPEDSSIYLCSVGTAEQGEAFFGQGTRLTVV.

This chain links TRBV19 with TRBJ2-2, with D unclear. The CDR3 length is 11 residues. Trimming stripped 3 bases from V and 7 bases from J, with 3 bases between. Germline V lookup: CDR1 LNHDA, CDR2 SQIVND (reference sequence). The CDR3 loop reads CASSIVGELFF. The CDR3 DNA reads TGTGCCAGTAGTATCGTCGGGGAGCTGTTTTTT. Supplemented by reference TRBV19 and TRBJ2-2, the full variable domain reads DGGITQSPKYLFRKEGQNVTLSCEQNLNHDAMYWYRQDPGQGLRLIYYSQIVNDFQKGDIAEGYSVSREKKESFPLTVTSAQKNPTAFYLCASSIVGELFFGEGSRLTVL.

This sequence joins TRBV4-1 and TRBJ2-2, with 15 bases lining up with TRBD2. V was clipped by 1 base and J by 7 bases; unmatched bases: 4. CDR3 length equals 17 residues. In germline, CDR1 is MGHRA, CDR2 YSYEKL. Here the CDR3 reads CASSQGTSGGANGELFF. In DNA, the CDR3 is TGCGCCAGCAGCCAAGGGACTAGCGGGGGGGCTAACGGGGAGCTGTTTTTT.

The genes are TRBV6-1 and TRBJ1-5; 7 nucleotides align to TRBD1. Trimming took 3 bases from V and 3 from J; bases not matched to a gene: 5. Germline assignment: CDR1 MNHNS and CDR2 SASEGT. This CDR3 comprises 15 residues. For the CDR3, the DNA is TGTGCCAGCAGTGACGACGGGACAGCCAATCAGCCCCAGCATTTT. Amino acid sequence: CASSDDGTANQPQHF.

This clone was counted only a few times. The chain has TRBV29-1 and TRBJ1-4; D is unresolved. The CDR3 has 12 amino acids. In germline, CDR1 is SQVTM, CDR2 ANQGSEA. V lost 4 bases, J lost 4 bases, and 7 bases lay in between. The CDR3 DNA is TGCAGCGTTGTCGGGTTTAATGAAAAACTGTTTTTT. It translates to CSVVGFNEKLFF.

The chain couples TRBV5-4 to TRBJ1-1; a possible D gene is TRBD1 (5 bases). Looked up from germline, CDR1 is SGHNT and CDR2 is YYREEE (reference sequence). CDR3 length: 14 residues. The V end lost 1 base, the J end lost 4 bases, and 11 bases lay between the germline ends. CDR3 protein: CASSLPGQGTEAFF. The CDR3 DNA sequence: TGTGCCAGCAGCTTGCCCGGGCAGGGCACTGAAGCTTTCTTT.

The chain combines TRBV2 with TRBJ2-3; D is undetermined. V lost 3 bases to trimming and J lost 5 bases, with 9 bases between them. The CDR3 spans 13 residues. Germline V lookup: CDR1 SNHLY, CDR2 FYNNEI. CDR3 residues: CASSEAPGDTQYF. The CDR3 DNA follows: TGTGCCAGCAGTGAGGCCCCAGGAGATACGCAGTATTTT.

The chain combines TRBV19 with TRBJ1-3; no clear D. The V and J ends lost 4 bases and 0 bases respectively, with 10 bases between them. CDR3 length equals 15 residues. CDR1 and CDR2 from the germline V gene are LNHDA and SQIVND (reference sequence). This CDR3 is CASSRNGDSGNTIYF. The CDR3 DNA is TGTGCCAGTAGTAGAAATGGTGACTCTGGAAACACCATATATTTT.

This chain links TRBV7-9 with TRBJ1-1; D ambiguous. The germline gives CDR1 SEHNR, CDR2 FQNEAQ (reference sequence). Trimming cost V 6 bases and J 4 bases, with 12 bases left between them. The CDR3 loop spans 13 amino acids. CDR3: CASRRSEVTEAFF. The DNA for the CDR3 is TGTGCCAGCAGAAGGAGTGAAGTCACTGAAGCTTTCTTT.

The chain uses TRBV14 and TRBJ1-2, with D possibly being TRBD1 (5 bases). This CDR3 contains 13 residues. Germline V gene sequence: CDR1 SGHDN, CDR2 FVKESK. V lost 4 bases and J lost 5, with 11 bases in between. CDR3 residues: CASSLQGPYGYTF. The CDR3 coding sequence is TGTGCCAGCAGCCTTCAGGGCCCTTATGGCTACACCTTC.

This clone showed up just a few times. CDR3 coding DNA: TGTGCCAGCAGTTCCGGGACGGTCCCTTCCCAGTACTTC. Translation: CASSSGTVPSQYF. The chain recombines TRBV5-4 with TRBJ2-5, with D perhaps given as TRBD1 or TRBD2 (5 bases each). The CDR3 has 13 amino acids. Trimming took 5 bases from V and 9 from J, leaving 17 bases between them. CDR1 and CDR2 (germline): SGHNT, YYREEE (reference sequence).

V and J are TRBV5-4 and TRBJ1-1, with D maybe TRBD1 (5 bases). The CDR3 runs 15 residues. Germline V gene data show CDR1 as SGHNT and CDR2 as YYREEE (reference sequence). Trimming took 3 bases from V and 4 from J, leaving 16 bases between them. CDR3 amino acids: CASSSRDPAPTEAFF. As DNA, the CDR3 is TGTGCCAGCAGCTCCCGGGACCCCGCGCCCACTGAAGCTTTCTTT.